The 30 T cell receptor beta chains listed next were all sequenced from one sample in a study of T cells after yellow fever vaccination. MiXCR, run by TCRdb on the 5' RACE reads, gives a single entry per CDR3 protein. The sample includes about 13,000 distinct CDR3 sequences, more than 4.5% of them seen just once. The specimen was PBMCs, either bulk or a sorted T-cell subset (CD4+, CD8+, memory, or dextramer-sorted; not recorded which), collected 45 days after the yellow fever booster vaccination. The receptors originated from a man aged 30-40 years who received the YFV17D yellow fever vaccine.

In this sample, this clonotype turned up many times. The genes are TRBV4-3 and TRBJ2-5; the match to TRBD2 covers 7 bases. V lost 3 bases to trimming and J lost 5 bases; unmatched junction nucleotides: 3. From germline, CDR1 is LGHNA and CDR2 YSLEER. The CDR3 length is 13 residues. The CDR3 is CASSQREMETQYF. CDR3 DNA sequence: TGCGCCAGCAGCCAGCGGGAGATGGAGACCCAGTACTTC.

This clonotype was seen ten or more times. V usage is TRBV5-5 and J usage is TRBJ2-3, with 10 nucleotides matching TRBD1. Germline V lookup: CDR1 SGHKS, CDR2 YYEKEE (reference sequence). The CDR3 is 15 amino acids. J lost 9 bases, V lost 0 bases, and 7 bases had no gene match. CDR3 sequence: CASSLEGTGAETQYF. CDR3 nucleotide sequence: TGTGCCAGCAGCTTGGAGGGGACAGGGGCGGAGACGCAGTATTTT.

At least ten counts were recorded for this clonotype. The genes are TRBV7-2 and TRBJ2-3; weak D call: TRBD2 (7 bases). V was cut by 5 bases and J by 2 bases, with 11 bases left in between. Germline CDR1 reads SGHTA; CDR2 reads FQGNSA. The CDR3 extends over 14 amino acids. The CDR3 here is CASSAGGPTDTQYF. CDR3 DNA sequence: TGTGCCAGCAGCGCCGGGGGGCCCACAGATACGCAGTATTTT.

This clonotype was picked up many times. The chain joins TRBV18 to TRBJ2-1; 8 bases align to TRBD1. Germline V lookup: CDR1 KGHSH, CDR2 LQKENI. Germline trimming cut 0 bases from V and 7 bases from J; bases unmatched to any gene: 11. This CDR3 is built from 17 residues. CDR3 in DNA: TGTGCCAGCTCACCACCGTTGAGGCAGGGGGCTTTTAATGAGCAGTTCTTC. Its protein is CASSPPLRQGAFNEQFF. Combining the CDR3 with reference TRBV18 and TRBJ2-1 gives the whole variable domain NAGVMQNPRHLVRRRGQEARLRCSPMKGHSHVYWYRQLPEEGLKFMVYLQKENIIDESGMPKERFSAEFPKEGPSILRIQQVVRGDSAAYFCASSPPLRQGAFNEQFFGPGTRLTVL.

This clonotype was recorded many times. This chain joins TRBV10-3 and TRBJ2-7, with D tentatively TRBD1 (6 bases). V lost 8 bases to trimming and J lost 5 bases, with 13 bases between them. CDR1 is ENHRY, CDR2 SYGVKD, per germline. CDR3 length: 12 amino acids. The CDR3 is CAIRQQGNEQYF. As DNA, the CDR3 is TGTGCCATCCGCCAACAGGGTAACGAGCAGTACTTC.

The sample holds many counts of this clonotype. The V gene is TRBV5-1, the J gene TRBJ2-7, with TRBD1 matching 11 bases. This CDR3 has 15 amino acids. V shed 4 bases and J 6 bases; nucleotides not matched to a gene: 9. CDR1 is SGHRS and CDR2 is YFSETQ in the germline V gene. The CDR3, as DNA: TGCGCCAGCAGCCCCGGGACAGGGGGTGATGTCGAGCAGTACTTC. This encodes CASSPGTGGDVEQYF.

This clonotype was counted ten times or more. This chain joins TRBV12-3 or TRBV12-4 and TRBJ2-7; TRBD2 matches at 10 bases. V lost 2 bases, J lost 4 bases, and 5 bases stayed unmatched. The CDR3 runs to 15 residues. This chain's CDR3 is CASSLKGLALYEQYF. The CDR3 DNA is TGTGCCAGCAGTTTAAAGGGACTAGCGCTTTACGAGCAGTACTTC.

By sample fraction, this clonotype is medium-sized. The rearrangement joins TRBV7-3 to TRBJ2-7, with 7 bases that match TRBD1. Germline assignment: CDR1 SGHTA and CDR2 FQGTGA. J gave up 5 bases and V 5 bases, and 9 bases lay outside the gene matches. The CDR3 sequence is 14 residues long. CDR3 protein: CASSLDRDSHEQYF. CDR3 bases: TGTGCCAGCAGCCTCGACAGGGATTCCCACGAGCAGTACTTC.

This clonotype was picked up many times. The chain employs TRBV7-6 and TRBJ2-5, with 7 bases matching TRBD1. The CDR3 has 17 amino acids. Germline CDR1 is SGHVS and CDR2 is FNYEAQ. Unmatched junction bases numbered 7, after V lost 0 bases and J lost 0 bases. The CDR3 nucleotides read TGTGCCAGCAGCTTAGCGTGGGCAGGGGGAGACCAAGAGACCCAGTACTTC. Its translation is CASSLAWAGGDQETQYF.

This clonotype was counted many times. V gene TRBV9 combines with J gene TRBJ2-3; D possibly matches TRBD1 or TRBD2 (5 bases each). Germline V CDR1 and CDR2: SGDLS, YYNGEE. The CDR3 loop spans 15 amino acids. V lost 4 bases and J lost 2, with 14 bases in between. The CDR3 DNA follows: TGTGCCAGCAGCCCGATGCCAGGGACCACAGATACGCAGTATTTT. It codes for CASSPMPGTTDTQYF.

This clonotype was seen only a few times. CDR3 loop: CSAREGLAGVDTQYF. The DNA of the CDR3 is TGCAGTGCTAGAGAGGGACTAGCGGGAGTAGATACGCAGTATTTT. The chain is built from TRBV20-1 and TRBJ2-3, with 14 bases matching TRBD2. Germline CDR1 DFQATT, CDR2 SNEGSKA (reference sequence). The CDR3 runs 15 residues. The V gene end was trimmed by 0 bases and the J gene end by 5 bases; junction bases not matched to a gene: 1.

This clonotype was detected ten times or more. V and J are TRBV5-6 and TRBJ2-7; D gene ambiguous. Trimming took 0 bases from V and 2 from J, leaving 3 bases between them. Germline loops: CDR1 SGHDT, CDR2 YYEEEE. The CDR3 totals 12 residues. The CDR3 nucleotides read TGTGCCAGCAGCTTGGAAACCTACGAGCAGTACTTC. This encodes CASSLETYEQYF.

This clonotype showed up many times. The chain links TRBV11-2 to TRBJ2-2; tentatively, D is TRBD2 (6 bases). There are 17 residues in the CDR3. Between the trimmed V and J ends, which lost 1 base and 6 bases, there was a span of 18 bases. Germline lookup yields CDR1 SGHAT and CDR2 FQNNGV. CDR3 in DNA: TGTGCCAGCAGCTTAGGGAGGACGGGAGTGAATTCCGGGGAGCTGTTTTTT. The encoded protein is CASSLGRTGVNSGELFF.

The gene calls are TRBV5-5 and TRBJ2-7; the D is unclear. V was pared by 0 bases and J by 3 bases, with 7 bases between. The CDR3 length is 13 residues. Germline CDR1 reads SGHKS; CDR2 reads YYEKEE (reference sequence). The CDR3 is CASSLGADYEQYF. For the CDR3, the DNA is TGTGCCAGCAGCTTGGGGGCGGACTACGAGCAGTACTTC.

This clonotype was observed many times. The chain combines TRBV6-1 with TRBJ1-1; the D gene is possibly TRBD1 (5 bases). Germline CDR1 is MNHNS and CDR2 is SASEGT. V was trimmed by 6 bases and J by 5 bases, leaving 16 bases between them. The CDR3 runs to 14 residues. CDR3: CASRPDVGGTEAFF. The CDR3 nucleotides are TGTGCCAGCAGACCGGACGTCGGGGGAACTGAAGCTTTCTTT.

This clonotype was counted a few times. This chain connects TRBV29-1 to TRBJ2-7; D assignment may be TRBD1 or TRBD2 (5 bases each). CDR1 is SQVTM, CDR2 ANQGSEA, per germline. Trimming stripped 5 bases from V and 7 bases from J, with 18 bases between. The length of the CDR3 is 13 residues. The CDR3 coding sequence is TGCAGCGTTTCGGACACCGAGCGGCGGGAGCAGTACTTC. Its translation: CSVSDTERREQYF.

At least ten counts were recorded for this clonotype. This chain uses TRBV15 with TRBJ2-1; D unresolved. In germline, CDR1 is LNHNV, CDR2 YYDKDF (reference sequence). The CDR3 consists of 13 residues. Trimming removed 4 bases from V and 10 bases from J, with 14 bases in between. For the CDR3, the DNA is TGTGCCACCAGCAATGGCGGTCTTTGGGAGCAGTTCTTC. It yields the protein CATSNGGLWEQFF.

This clonotype was found many times. V and J are TRBV12-3 or TRBV12-4 and TRBJ2-5, with 11 bases identical to TRBD2. This CDR3 comprises 17 residues. Losses at the gene ends were 0 bases for V and 4 bases for J; bases not matched to a gene: 7. CDR3: CASSLASSGRSGETQYF. The DNA of the CDR3 is TGTGCCAGCAGTTTAGCGTCTAGCGGGAGGTCAGGAGAGACCCAGTACTTC.

This clonotype was seen ten or more times. This chain joins TRBV20-1 and TRBJ2-5; no definite D call. This CDR3 contains 12 residues. V dropped 2 bases and J dropped 5 bases, with 9 bases sitting between them. Germline loops: CDR1 DFQATT, CDR2 SNEGSKA (reference sequence). This CDR3 is CSARSLSETQYF. CDR3 DNA: TGCAGTGCTAGAAGCTTATCGGAGACCCAGTACTTC.

This clonotype showed up many times. J is TRBJ2-7 and V is TRBV7-6, with TRBD2 matching over 10 bases. V shed 5 bases, J shed 2 bases, and the junction held 3 bases outside the gene matches. The CDR3 is made up of 14 amino acids. In germline, CDR1 is SGHVS, CDR2 FNYEAQ. CDR3 sequence: CASSRLAGAYEQYF. CDR3 DNA sequence: TGTGCCAGCAGCCGGCTAGCGGGAGCCTACGAGCAGTACTTC.

This clonotype was counted many times. The chain is built from TRBV30 and TRBJ2-7; the D gene is possibly TRBD2 (6 bases). The length of the CDR3 is 14 residues. V was clipped by 4 bases and J by 2 bases, with 15 bases between them. The V gene's germline CDR1 is GTSNPN and CDR2 SVGIG (reference sequence). The CDR3 bases are TGTGCCTGGAACCGGGACTCTATAACCTACGAGCAGTACTTC. Its translation: CAWNRDSITYEQYF.

This clonotype was observed many times. The rearrangement uses TRBV12-3 or TRBV12-4 and TRBJ2-7, with D unclear. This CDR3 comprises 10 residues. V was cut by 8 bases and J by 1 base, with 3 bases left in between. The CDR3 loop is CASASYEQYF. In DNA form, the CDR3 reads TGTGCCAGCGCGTCCTACGAGCAGTACTTC.

The chain employs TRBV30 and TRBJ1-1; D is unclear. The CDR3 sequence is 9 residues long. Trimming stripped 4 bases from V and 8 bases from J, with 5 bases between. The germline V gene encodes CDR1 GTSNPN and CDR2 SVGIG (reference sequence). The chain's CDR3 is CAWIREAFF. Here the CDR3 DNA reads TGTGCCTGGATCAGGGAAGCTTTCTTT.

This clonotype has ten or more counts. The J gene is TRBJ2-2, the V gene TRBV20-1; 8 nucleotides align to TRBD1. CDR3 length equals 15 residues. V was clipped by 3 bases and J by 3 bases; unmatched bases: 6. The V gene's germline CDR1 is DFQATT and CDR2 SNEGSKA (reference sequence). The CDR3: CSASMGQAYTGELFF. The CDR3 nucleotides are TGCAGTGCTAGTATGGGACAGGCTTACACCGGGGAGCTGTTTTTT.

This clonotype was observed many times. The rearrangement links TRBV5-4 to TRBJ2-7; 7 positions agree with TRBD2. Unmatched junction bases numbered 16, after V lost 2 bases and J lost 5 bases. The CDR3 has 17 residues. Germline values: CDR1 SGHNT, CDR2 YYREEE (reference sequence). CDR3 region: CASSLFSSGLTLDEQYF. In nucleotides, the CDR3 is TGTGCCAGCAGCTTATTTTCTAGCGGCTTAACTTTGGACGAGCAGTACTTC.

The CDR3 sequence is CASSLRGATGNTIYF. CDR3 in DNA: TGTGCCAGCAGCTTACGGGGGGCTACTGGAAACACCATATATTTT. This chain joins TRBV13 and TRBJ1-3, with D tentatively TRBD1 (6 bases). The length of the CDR3 is 15 residues. The V gene lost 2 bases and the J gene lost 2 bases, with 10 bases spanning the gap. Germline V gives CDR1 PRHDT, CDR2 FYEKMQ (reference sequence). Using reference TRBV13 and TRBJ1-3 for the parts outside the CDR3, the full variable domain is AAGVIQSPRHLIKEKRETATLKCYPIPRHDTVYWYQQGPGQDPQFLISFYEKMQSDKGSIPDRFSAQQFSDYHSELNMSSLELGDSALYFCASSLRGATGNTIYFGEGSWLTVV.

This clonotype was observed at least ten times. V usage is TRBV27 and J usage is TRBJ1-2, with D maybe TRBD1 (6 bases). Trimming left V 3 bases short and J 3 bases short, with 17 bases between. Germline V gives CDR1 MNHEY, CDR2 SMNVEV (reference sequence). This CDR3 region has 16 residues. CDR3 sequence reads: CASSFGGGRIDYGYTF. The DNA for the CDR3 is TGTGCCAGCAGTTTCGGAGGGGGGCGCATAGACTATGGCTACACCTTC.

This clonotype has at least ten counts. The chain combines TRBV7-8 with TRBJ2-1, with D possibly TRBD2 on 5 matching bases. CDR1 and CDR2 (germline): SGHVS, FQNEAQ. Trimming pared 5 bases from V and 14 bases from J, leaving 25 bases between. The CDR3 is 15 amino acids. The CDR3 sequence: CASSRDDYGARLEFF. The CDR3 DNA is TGTGCCAGCAGCAGAGACGACTACGGCGCCAGATTAGAGTTCTTC.

This clonotype was counted ten times or more. This rearrangement joins TRBV18 to TRBJ2-7; no definite D call. V lost 2 bases, J lost 3 bases, and 5 bases lay in between. The CDR3 covers 12 residues. From germline, CDR1 is KGHSH and CDR2 LQKENI. The CDR3 protein is CASSPRDYEQYF. CDR3 coding DNA: TGTGCCAGCTCACCAAGGGACTACGAGCAGTACTTC.

This clonotype has ten or more counts. The chain couples TRBV7-2 to TRBJ1-2; maybe TRBD1 (6 bases). V shed 5 bases and J shed 1 base, with 11 bases lying between them. CDR3 length equals 14 residues. The germline CDR1 and CDR2 sequences are SGHTA and FQGNSA. CDR3 sequence: CASSPGGLNYGYTF. DNA for the CDR3: TGTGCCAGCAGCCCCGGGGGGCTTAACTATGGCTACACCTTC.